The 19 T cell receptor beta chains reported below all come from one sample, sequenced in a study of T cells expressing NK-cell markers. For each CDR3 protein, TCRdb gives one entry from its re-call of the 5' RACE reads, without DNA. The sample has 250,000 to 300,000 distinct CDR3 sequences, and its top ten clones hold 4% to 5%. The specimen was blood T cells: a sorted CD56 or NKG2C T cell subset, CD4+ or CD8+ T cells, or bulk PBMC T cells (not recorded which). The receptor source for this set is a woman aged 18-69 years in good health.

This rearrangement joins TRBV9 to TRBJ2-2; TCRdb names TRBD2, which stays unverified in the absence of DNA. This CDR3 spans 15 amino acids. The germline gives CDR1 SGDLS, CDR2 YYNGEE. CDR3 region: CASSVGRERTGELFF. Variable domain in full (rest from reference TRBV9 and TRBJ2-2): DSGVTQTPKHLITATGQRVTLRCSPRSGDLSVYWYQQSLDQGLQFLIQYYNGEERAKGNILERFSAQQFPDLHSELNLSSLELGDSALYFCASSVGRERTGELFFGEGSRLTVL.

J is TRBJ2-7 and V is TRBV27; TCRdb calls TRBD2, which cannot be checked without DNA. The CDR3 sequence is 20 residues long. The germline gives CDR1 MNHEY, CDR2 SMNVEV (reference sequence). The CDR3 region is CASSSPGSSWVRESSYEQYF.

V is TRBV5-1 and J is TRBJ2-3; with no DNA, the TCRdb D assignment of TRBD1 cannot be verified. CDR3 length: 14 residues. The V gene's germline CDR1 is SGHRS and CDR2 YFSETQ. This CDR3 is CASSSRGLADTQYF.

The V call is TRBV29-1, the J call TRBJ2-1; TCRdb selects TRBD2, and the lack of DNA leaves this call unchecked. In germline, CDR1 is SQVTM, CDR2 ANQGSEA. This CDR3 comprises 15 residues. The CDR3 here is CSVASGTSGVGEQFF.

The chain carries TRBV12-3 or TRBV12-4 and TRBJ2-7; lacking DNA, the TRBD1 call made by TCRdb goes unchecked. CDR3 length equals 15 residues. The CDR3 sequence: CASSRPDTRPYEQYF.

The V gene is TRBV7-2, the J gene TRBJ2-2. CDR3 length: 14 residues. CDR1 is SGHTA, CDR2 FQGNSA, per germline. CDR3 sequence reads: CASSLALGTGELFF.

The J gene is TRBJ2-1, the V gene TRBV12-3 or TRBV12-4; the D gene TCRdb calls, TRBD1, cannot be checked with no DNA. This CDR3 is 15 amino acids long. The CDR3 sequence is CASTRQGLTADEQFF.

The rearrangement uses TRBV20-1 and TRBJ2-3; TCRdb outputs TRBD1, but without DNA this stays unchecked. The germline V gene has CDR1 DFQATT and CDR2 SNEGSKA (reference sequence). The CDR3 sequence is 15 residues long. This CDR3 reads CSARDLRGATDTQYF.

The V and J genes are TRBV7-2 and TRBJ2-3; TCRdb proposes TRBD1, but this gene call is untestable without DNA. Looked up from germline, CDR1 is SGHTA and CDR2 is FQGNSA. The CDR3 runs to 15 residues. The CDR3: CASSLGPTPGDTQYF.

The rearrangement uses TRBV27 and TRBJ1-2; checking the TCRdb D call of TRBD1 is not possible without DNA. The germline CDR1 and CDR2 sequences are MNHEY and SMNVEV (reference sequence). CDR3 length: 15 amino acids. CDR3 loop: CASSLSRSAKYGYTF.

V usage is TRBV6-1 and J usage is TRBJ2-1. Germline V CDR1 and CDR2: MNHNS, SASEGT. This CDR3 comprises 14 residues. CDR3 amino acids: CASNLGGSYNEQFF.

The CDR3: CASSDGRGTEAFF. This chain uses TRBV7-2 with TRBJ1-1; TCRdb calls TRBD1, which cannot be checked without DNA. Per the germline V gene, CDR1 is SGHTA and CDR2 is FQGNSA. The length of the CDR3 is 13 residues.

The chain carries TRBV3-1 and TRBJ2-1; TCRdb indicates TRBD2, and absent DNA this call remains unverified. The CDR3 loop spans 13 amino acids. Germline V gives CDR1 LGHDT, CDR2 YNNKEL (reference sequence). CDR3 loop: CASGGTSGNEQFF.

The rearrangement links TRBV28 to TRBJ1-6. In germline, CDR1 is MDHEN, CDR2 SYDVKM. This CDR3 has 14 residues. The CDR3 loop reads CASSSRTDNSPLHF.

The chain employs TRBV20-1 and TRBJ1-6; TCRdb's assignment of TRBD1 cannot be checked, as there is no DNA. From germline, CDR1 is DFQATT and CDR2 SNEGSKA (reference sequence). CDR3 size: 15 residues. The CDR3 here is CSARAGTGPNSPLHF.

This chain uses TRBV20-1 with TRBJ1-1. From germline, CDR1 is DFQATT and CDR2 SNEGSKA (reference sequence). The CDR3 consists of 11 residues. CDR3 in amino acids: CSAEAGPEAFF.

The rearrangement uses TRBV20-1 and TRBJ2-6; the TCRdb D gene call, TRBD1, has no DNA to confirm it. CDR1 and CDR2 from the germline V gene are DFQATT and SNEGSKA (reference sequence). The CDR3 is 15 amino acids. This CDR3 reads CSATTGNSGANVLTF.

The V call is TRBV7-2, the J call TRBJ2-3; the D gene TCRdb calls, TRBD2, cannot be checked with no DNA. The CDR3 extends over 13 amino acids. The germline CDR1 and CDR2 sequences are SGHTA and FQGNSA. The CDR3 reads CASRIGGEDTQYF. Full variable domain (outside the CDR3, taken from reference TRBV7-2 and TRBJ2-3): GAGVSQSPSNKVTEKGKDVELRCDPISGHTALYWYRQSLGQGLEFLIYFQGNSAPDKSGLPSDRFSAERTGGSVSTLTIQRTQQEDSAVYLCASRIGGEDTQYFGPGTRLTVL.

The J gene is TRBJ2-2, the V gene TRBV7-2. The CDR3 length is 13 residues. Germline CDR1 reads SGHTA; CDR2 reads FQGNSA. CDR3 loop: CASLTDHPAELFF. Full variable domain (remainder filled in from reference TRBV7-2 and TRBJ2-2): GAGVSQSPSNKVTEKGKDVELRCDPISGHTALYWYRQSLGQGLEFLIYFQGNSAPDKSGLPSDRFSAERTGGSVSTLTIQRTQQEDSAVYLCASLTDHPAELFFGEGSRLTVL.